Shown below are 25 T cell receptor beta chains from a single sample sequenced in a study of blood T cell repertoires in COVID-19. Sequencing was performed with immunoSEQ multiplex PCR; in TCRdb, only in-frame clones are kept and a portion is missing. Of around 250,000 clones detected, around nine tenths appear once; the ten largest clones hold about 4%. The specimen sequenced was PBMCs or T cells enriched from blood (not recorded which). These receptors all stem from a woman under 40 who had recovered from COVID-19.

A few counts support this clone. J is TRBJ2-7 and V is TRBV5-8; D is possibly TRBD2 (5 bases). Germline V gene data show CDR1 as SGHTS and CDR2 as YDEGEE. V gave up 6 bases and J gave up 6 bases, with 19 bases separating them. The CDR3 is made up of 14 amino acids. The CDR3 reads CASTPNGLDREQYF. Here the CDR3 DNA reads TGTGCCAGCACCCCCAATGGACTGGACCGCGAGCAGTACTTC.

The rearrangement uses TRBV28 and TRBJ1-1; TRBD1 aligns across 8 bases. CDR1 is MDHEN, CDR2 SYDVKM, per germline. The CDR3 runs 14 residues. Trimming removed 3 bases from V and 6 bases from J; junction bases left unmatched: 6. CDR3 DNA sequence: TGTGCCAGCAGTTTCGTACAGGGGGTGGCTGAAGCTTTCTTT. It translates to CASSFVQGVAEAFF.

V gene TRBV28 combines with J gene TRBJ1-4; D is perhaps TRBD1 (6 bases). The V end was cut by 2 bases, the J end by 0 bases, with 10 bases between. CDR3 length: 16 amino acids. CDR1 MDHEN and CDR2 SYDVKM come from the germline V gene. The DNA of the CDR3 is TGTGCCAGCAGTTTAACAGGGTTATCAACTAATGAAAAACTGTTTTTT. Encoded protein: CASSLTGLSTNEKLFF.

The chain has TRBV15 and TRBJ1-3, with D uncertain. CDR1 LNHNV and CDR2 YYDKDF come from the germline V gene (reference sequence). The CDR3 loop spans 15 amino acids. V dropped 3 bases and J dropped 1 base, with 10 bases sitting between them. The CDR3 reads CATSRGASSGNTIYF. As DNA, the CDR3 is TGTGCCACCAGCAGGGGAGCCTCTTCTGGAAACACCATATATTTT.

The J gene is TRBJ1-3, the V gene TRBV23-1; D is ambiguous. TRBV23-1 is classed as an ORF, of uncertain function. The CDR3 covers 16 residues. V was clipped by 4 bases and J by 3 bases, with 16 bases between them. The CDR3 loop reads CASSPQLKSGGNTIYF. The CDR3 DNA reads as TGCGCCAGCAGTCCCCAACTGAAATCCGGTGGAAACACCATATATTTT.

The gene calls are TRBV19 and TRBJ1-2, with TRBD1 matching 7 bases. CDR1 and CDR2 (germline): LNHDA, SQIVND (reference sequence). The CDR3 has 16 residues. V shed 5 bases and J 5 bases; nucleotides not matched to a gene: 14. CDR3 in amino acids: CASSPYNPRDRYGYTF. CDR3 DNA: TGTGCCAGTAGTCCCTATAATCCTCGGGACAGATATGGCTACACCTTC.

Points on this clone: The sample carries other DNA sequences with the same CDR3. The rearrangement links TRBV11-2 to TRBJ1-1, with D possibly matching TRBD1 (6 bases). The CDR3 has 13 amino acids. The V end was cut by 8 bases, the J end by 1 base, with 11 bases between. The germline V gene has CDR1 SGHAT and CDR2 FQNNGV. The CDR3 nucleotides read TGTGCCAGCGAAAGGACAGCGAACACTGAAGCTTTCTTT. Translated: CASERTANTEAFF.

The rearrangement uses TRBV7-2 and TRBJ2-2, with D possibly TRBD2 on 6 matching bases. CDR1 SGHTA and CDR2 FQGNSA come from the germline V gene. CDR3 length: 19 amino acids. The germline V and J ends were trimmed by 4 bases and 0 bases, with 21 bases remaining between them. CDR3 in DNA: TGTGCCAGCAGCTATTCGACTAGTCACCTGTCATCGAACACCGGGGAGCTGTTTTTT. Its translation: CASSYSTSHLSSNTGELFF.

This clone was counted a single time. This sequence joins TRBV6-2 or TRBV6-3 and TRBJ1-3; no firm D call. The CDR3 totals 14 residues. Germline values: CDR1 MNHEY, CDR2 SVGEGT. Deletions cut 4 bases from V and 3 bases from J, with 10 bases between. CDR3 loop: CASSFQVSGNTIYF. The DNA of the CDR3 is TGTGCCAGCAGTTTTCAGGTTAGTGGAAACACCATATATTTT.

CDR3 DNA sequence: TGTGCCAGCAGCCTTAGCGGGATCTCCTACGAGCAGTACTTC. Translated: CASSLSGISYEQYF. The rearrangement joins TRBV28 to TRBJ2-7; TRBD2 aligns across 8 bases. V trimming: 6 bases; J trimming: 0 bases; junction bases outside the gene matches: 4. Germline V gene data show CDR1 as MDHEN and CDR2 as SYDVKM. The CDR3 contains 14 residues.

The J gene is TRBJ1-2, the V gene TRBV7-9; no firm D call. Germline V CDR1 and CDR2: SEHNR, FQNEAQ (reference sequence). The CDR3 spans 12 residues. Trimming removed 5 bases from V and 4 bases from J, with 8 bases in between. Here the CDR3 reads CASSTGVYGYTF. In DNA form, the CDR3 reads TGTGCCAGCAGCACGGGAGTCTATGGCTACACCTTC.

The chain's CDR3 is CASSAQGSNQPQHF. In DNA form, the CDR3 reads TGTGCCAGCAGCGCCCAGGGTAGCAATCAGCCCCAGCATTTT. The chain combines TRBV9 with TRBJ1-5, with D possibly TRBD1 on 5 matching bases. The CDR3 covers 14 residues. The germline V and J ends were trimmed by 3 bases and 0 bases, with 7 bases remaining between them. In germline, CDR1 is SGDLS, CDR2 YYNGEE.

The genes are TRBV28 and TRBJ1-4, with a weak D call TRBD1 (6 bases). CDR1 and CDR2 from the germline V gene are MDHEN and SYDVKM. CDR3 length: 16 amino acids. Trimming removed 6 bases at V and 7 bases at J, with 21 bases between. CDR3 nucleotide sequence: TGTGCCAGCAGCCCAGGGACAACAAATGGGGGTGAAAAACTGTTTTTT. This codes for CASSPGTTNGGEKLFF.

The chain uses TRBV4-2 and TRBJ1-1; 8 bases fit TRBD1. The V and J ends lost 1 base and 6 bases, in that order; junction bases with no gene match: 4. The CDR3 length is 14 residues. Per the germline V gene, CDR1 is LGHNA and CDR2 is YNFKEQ. The CDR3 region has the DNA TGTGCCAGCAGCCAAGCGGGACAGGCCGCTGAAGCTTTCTTT. Its protein product is CASSQAGQAAEAFF.

The V and J genes are TRBV7-9 and TRBJ1-2, with 8 bases matching TRBD1. The CDR3 has 13 residues. Germline loops: CDR1 SEHNR, CDR2 FQNEAQ (reference sequence). V lost 4 bases to trimming and J lost 4 bases; unmatched junction nucleotides: 2. DNA for the CDR3: TGTGCCAGCAGCTCGGGACAGGTCTATGGCTACACCTTC. Protein: CASSSGQVYGYTF.

The chain joins TRBV5-5 to TRBJ2-3, with 9 bases identical to TRBD1. CDR1 is SGHKS, CDR2 YYEKEE, per germline (reference sequence). The CDR3 spans 14 residues. J gave up 5 bases and V 1 base, and 2 bases lay outside the gene matches. Here the CDR3 DNA reads TGTGCCAGCAGCTTGACAGGGGGCGAAGATACGCAGTATTTT. It specifies CASSLTGGEDTQYF.

The chain links TRBV28 to TRBJ1-1; the match to TRBD1 covers 8 bases. The CDR3 extends over 16 amino acids. Germline V CDR1 and CDR2: MDHEN, SYDVKM. The junction had 9 bases not matched to a gene; V was cut back by 5 bases and J by 1 base. CDR3 region: CASSPRQGITNTEAFF. In nucleotides, the CDR3 is TGTGCCAGCAGTCCCCGACAGGGGATAACGAACACTGAAGCTTTCTTT. The full variable domain, with the rest looked up from reference TRBV28 and TRBJ1-1, is DVKVTQSSRYLVKRTGEKVFLECVQDMDHENMFWYRQDPGLGLRLIYFSYDVKMKEKGDIPEGYSVSREKKERFSLILESASTNQTSMYLCASSPRQGITNTEAFFGQGTRLTVV.

The chain recombines TRBV5-6 with TRBJ2-2, with 9 bases fitting TRBD1. The CDR3 has 16 amino acids. After removal of 0 bases from V and 7 bases from J, the junction contained 7 bases not matched to a gene. Per germline, CDR1 SGHDT and CDR2 YYEEEE. In nucleotides, the CDR3 is TGTGCCAGCAGCTTGGTTAGGACAGGGGATAACGGGGAGCTGTTTTTT. Encoded protein: CASSLVRTGDNGELFF.

The rearrangement joins TRBV5-1 to TRBJ2-3; 8 nucleotides agree with TRBD2. CDR1 SGHRS and CDR2 YFSETQ come from the germline V gene. Germline trimming cut 2 bases from V and 4 bases from J; bases unmatched to any gene: 3. This CDR3 is built from 14 residues. Written as DNA, the CDR3 is TGCGCCAGCAGCTTAAGCGGGAGAGCAGATACGCAGTATTTT. Residues: CASSLSGRADTQYF.

The CDR3, as DNA: TGTGCCTGGAGACCGAGACTAGCGCCTCGCTACGAGCAGTACTTC. It is translated as CAWRPRLAPRYEQYF. The chain is built from TRBV30 and TRBJ2-7, with TRBD2 matching over 8 bases. The CDR3 totals 15 residues. Unmatched junction bases numbered 10, after V lost 3 bases and J lost 3 bases. The germline CDR1 and CDR2 sequences are GTSNPN and SVGIG (reference sequence).

Comment on this clone: Additional DNA sequences in this sample encode the identical CDR3. The chain links TRBV12-3 or TRBV12-4 to TRBJ1-2; D perhaps matches TRBD1 (5 bases). V was pared by 6 bases and J by 2 bases, with 10 bases between. This CDR3 region has 13 residues. Written as DNA, the CDR3 is TGTGCCAGCAGCCAGGGCGCGAACTATGGCTACACCTTC. It yields the protein CASSQGANYGYTF.

V is TRBV7-3 and J is TRBJ2-3, with D possibly matching TRBD2 (6 bases). Trimming removed 0 bases at V and 12 bases at J, with 19 bases between. This CDR3 contains 15 residues. Germline values: CDR1 SGHTA, CDR2 FQGTGA. The DNA for the CDR3 is TGTGCCAGCAGCTTAACGTTTCGGGCCGGGGAGGATCAGTATTTT. It yields the protein CASSLTFRAGEDQYF.

The rearrangement uses TRBV30 and TRBJ2-7; 7 nucleotides align to TRBD1. Germline V gives CDR1 GTSNPN, CDR2 SVGIG (reference sequence). The CDR3 has 12 amino acids. J lost 5 bases, V lost 4 bases, and 5 bases had no gene match. CDR3 region: CAWNRGIHEQYF. In DNA form, the CDR3 reads TGTGCCTGGAACAGGGGAATCCACGAGCAGTACTTC.

The chain recombines TRBV3-1 (or the pseudogene TRBV3-2) with TRBJ2-1; no clear D gene. Trimming removed 0 bases at V and 2 bases at J, with 11 bases between. CDR1 LGHDT and CDR2 YNNKEL come from the germline V gene (reference sequence). There are 16 residues in the CDR3. CDR3: CASSQDSATPYNEQFF. The CDR3 DNA follows: TGTGCCAGCAGCCAAGATTCCGCGACACCCTACAATGAGCAGTTCTTC.

The chain is built from TRBV29-1 and TRBJ2-1; D remains ambiguous. The germline V gene encodes CDR1 SQVTM and CDR2 ANQGSEA. V lost 4 bases and J lost 5, with 12 bases in between. This CDR3 is 13 amino acids long. CDR3 sequence: CSVAETTDNEQFF. The CDR3 DNA follows: TGCAGCGTTGCGGAGACCACCGACAATGAGCAGTTCTTC.